Sequencing of this T cell receptor (beta chain) was carried out in a study of T cell changes during pregnancy in multiple sclerosis (dated by TCRdb to about 2019). In terms of the full investigation: The study looked at changes in the T cell repertoire across pregnancy in women with multiple sclerosis.

Note on this clone: Its antigen has not been determined. Base qualities are missing; no much larger clone stands one base away.

At the junction V is shortened by 4 bases and J by 0 bases, with 20 bases in between. From the germline V gene, CDR1 is MGHRA and CDR2 is YSYEKL. The CDR3 contains 18 residues, cysteine and phenylalanine counted. The CDR3 DNA has 54 bases and is translated from base 1. To prepare the library, the immunoSEQ multiplex PCR assay was applied. TCRdb mirrors the immuneACCESS table, restricted to in-frame sequences. Some clones are absent from its copies; in checked studies, under half trace to an unresolved V gene, and the reason for the others is unknown. Present in this sample are approximately 58,000 clones, 92% of which were seen just once. The ten top clones hold approximately 3% of the sample.

The sequence was collected from a female donor in good health, enrolled as a control in a pregnancy study. The sequence is built from TRBV4-1 and TRBJ2-3, and TRBD1 may be the D gene, going by 7 matching bases. Material: peripheral blood, obtained in the second trimester of pregnancy. The bases are TGCGCCAGCAGCCCAAGACAGGGAGGCGTTACTAGCACAGATACGCAGTATTTT. Protein translation: CASSPRQGGVTSTDTQYF.